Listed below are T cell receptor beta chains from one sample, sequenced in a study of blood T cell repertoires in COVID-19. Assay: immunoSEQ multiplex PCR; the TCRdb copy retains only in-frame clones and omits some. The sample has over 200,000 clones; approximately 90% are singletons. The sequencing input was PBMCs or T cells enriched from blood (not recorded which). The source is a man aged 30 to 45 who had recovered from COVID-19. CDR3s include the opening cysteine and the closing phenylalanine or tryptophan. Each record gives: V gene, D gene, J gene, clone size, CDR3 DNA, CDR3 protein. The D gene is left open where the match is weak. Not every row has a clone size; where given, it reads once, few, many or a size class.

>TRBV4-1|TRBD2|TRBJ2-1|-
TGCGCCAGCAGCCAAGATGGGCGGGAGCAGCAGTTCTTC
CASSQDGREQQFF
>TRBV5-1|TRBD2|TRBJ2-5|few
TGCGCCAGCAGCTTCGGGAGCGGGAGAGGGGAGACCCAGTACTTC
CASSFGSGRGETQYF
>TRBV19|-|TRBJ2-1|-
TGTGCCAGTAGTATCCGAACAGGGACCTACAATGAGCAGTTCTTC
CASSIRTGTYNEQFF
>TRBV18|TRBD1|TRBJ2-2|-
TGTGCCAGCTCACTTTTGACAGGGATTGCCGGGGAGCTGTTTTTT
CASSLLTGIAGELFF
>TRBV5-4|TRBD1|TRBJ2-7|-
TGTGCCAGCAGCACGGGACAGGACTACGAGCAGTACTTC
CASSTGQDYEQYF
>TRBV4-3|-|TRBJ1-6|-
TGCGCCAGCAGCCCACGGACGGGAGCCGATAATTCACCCCTCCACTTT
CASSPRTGADNSPLHF
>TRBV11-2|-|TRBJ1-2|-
TGTGCCAGCAGCCCCAGGGGTGGCTACACCTTC
CASSPRGGYTF
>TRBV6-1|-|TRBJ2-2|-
TGTGCCAGCAGTGCAAGAGGAAGCGACGGGACCGGGGAGCTGTTTTTT
CASSARGSDGTGELFF
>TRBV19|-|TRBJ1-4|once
TGTGCCAGTAGCCTGAAAGGACTGGCTAATGAAAAACTGTTTTTT
CASSLKGLANEKLFF
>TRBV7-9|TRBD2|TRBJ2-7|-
TGTGCCAGCAGCTTAGGGACTAGCGGGAACTACGAGCAGTACTTC
CASSLGTSGNYEQYF
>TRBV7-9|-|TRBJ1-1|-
TGTGCCAGCAGCTTAGTCGTTTCCACTGAAGCTTTCTTT
CASSLVVSTEAFF
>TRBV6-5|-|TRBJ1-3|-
TGTGCCAGCAGTTACTCGGGGGGTACAGGAAACACCATATATTTT
CASSYSGGTGNTIYF
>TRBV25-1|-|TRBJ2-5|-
TGTGCCAGCAGTGTTTCGGGACTCAGCGGGACCCAGTACTTC
CASSVSGLSGTQYF
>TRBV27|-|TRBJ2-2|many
TGTGCCAGCAGCTCCAACAGACGTTCCGGGGAGCTGTTTTTT
CASSSNRRSGELFF
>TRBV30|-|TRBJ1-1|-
TGTGCCTGGACCTTAAACCTGCAGGCTTTCTTT
CAWTLNLQAFF
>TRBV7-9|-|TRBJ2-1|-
TGTGCCAGCAGCTTGTCACGGCGGGCCCGCAATGAGCAGTTCTTC
CASSLSRRARNEQFF
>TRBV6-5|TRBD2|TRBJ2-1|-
TGTGCCAGTCTTCCCGGGACTAGCGGGAGTAATGAGCAGTTCTTC
CASLPGTSGSNEQFF
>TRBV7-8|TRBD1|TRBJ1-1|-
TGTGCCAGCAGCTTAGCGTTGACAGGGCGTGGGGCGGACACTGAAGCTTTCTTT
CASSLALTGRGADTEAFF
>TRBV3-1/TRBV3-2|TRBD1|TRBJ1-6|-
TGTGCCAGCAGCCACGACCGGGACAGCTCCTATAATTCACCCCTCCACTTT
CASSHDRDSSYNSPLHF
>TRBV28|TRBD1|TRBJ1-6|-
TGTGCCAGCAGTTTAGTGGACAGGGTATTTCACCTCCACTTT
CASSLVDRVFHLHF
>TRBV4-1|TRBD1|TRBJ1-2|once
TGCGCCAGCAGCCAGGGACAGGACCTAGGAGGCTACACCTTC
CASSQGQDLGGYTF
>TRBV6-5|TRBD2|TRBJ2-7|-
TGTGCCAGCAGCCAGACTAGCTTCTACGAGCAGTACTTC
CASSQTSFYEQYF
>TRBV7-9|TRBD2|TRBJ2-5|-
TGTGCCAGCATCCTGGGGCTAGCGGGGTCTCGCGGAGAGACCCAGTACTTC
CASILGLAGSRGETQYF
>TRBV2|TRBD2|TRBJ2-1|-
TGTGCCAGCAACGCACTAGCGGGAGGGTGGGGTGAGCAGTTCTTC
CASNALAGGWGEQFF
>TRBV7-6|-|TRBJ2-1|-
TGTGCCAGCAGCCAGTGGTTAGCGGACTACAATGAGCAGTTCTTC
CASSQWLADYNEQFF
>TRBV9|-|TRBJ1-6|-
TGTGCCAGCAGTGACGACGGGAGAGTAGGTTCACCCCTCCACTTT
CASSDDGRVGSPLHF
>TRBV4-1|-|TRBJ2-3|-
TGCGCCAGCAGCCCGGATGTTTTCAGACTAGCCGGAGGGGGTACGCAGTATTTT
CASSPDVFRLAGGGTQYF
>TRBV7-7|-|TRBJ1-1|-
TGTGCCAGCAGTGAACAATTGAACACTGAAGCTTTCTTT
CASSEQLNTEAFF
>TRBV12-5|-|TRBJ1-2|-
TGTGCTAGTGGTTTCTCGGGTTATGGCTACACCTTC
CASGFSGYGYTF
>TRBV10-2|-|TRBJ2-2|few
TGCGCCAGCAGTGCCGGGGTGCGCGGGGAGCTGTTTTTT
CASSAGVRGELFF
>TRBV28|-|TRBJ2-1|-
TGTGCCAGCAGTTCAACAGGGGCGGGGAGTGTTAGGCAGTTCTTC
CASSSTGAGSVRQFF
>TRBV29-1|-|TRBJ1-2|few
TGCAGCGCCAACAGGGTAGACTATGGCTACACCTTC
CSANRVDYGYTF
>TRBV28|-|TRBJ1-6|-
TGTGCCAGCGGGAACCCGGACTTTAATTCACCCCTCCACTTT
CASGNPDFNSPLHF
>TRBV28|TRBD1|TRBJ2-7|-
TGTGCCAGCAGTTTAGCCAACGACAGGGCCTACGAGCAGTACTTC
CASSLANDRAYEQYF
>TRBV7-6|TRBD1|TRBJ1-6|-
TGTGCCAGCAGCTTGACAGGGGTTTCACCCCTCCACTTT
CASSLTGVSPLHF
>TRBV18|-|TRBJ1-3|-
TGTGCCAGCTCACCTCTAGGCAGGGGACCTGGAAACACCATATATTTT
CASSPLGRGPGNTIYF
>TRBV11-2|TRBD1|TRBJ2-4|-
TGTGCCAGCAGCCTTTTGAGACAGGGAAGGAACATTCAGTACTTC
CASSLLRQGRNIQYF
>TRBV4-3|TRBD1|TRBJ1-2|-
TGCGCCAGCAGCCAAGAAGCAACAGGGGATTTATACTATGGCTACACCTTC
CASSQEATGDLYYGYTF
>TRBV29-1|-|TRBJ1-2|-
TGCAGCGTTGTTGGACAAGTCAGTGGCTACACCTTC
CSVVGQVSGYTF
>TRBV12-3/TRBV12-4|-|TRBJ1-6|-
TGTGCCAGCAAGCAGGGGAATTATTCACCCCTCCACTTT
CASKQGNYSPLHF
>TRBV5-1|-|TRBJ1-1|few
TGCGCCAGCAGCTTGGGAGGGTCGGGAGCTTTCTTT
CASSLGGSGAFF
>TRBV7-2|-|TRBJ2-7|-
TGTGCCAGCAGCTTAGGACAGTTCTACGAGCAGTACTTC
CASSLGQFYEQYF
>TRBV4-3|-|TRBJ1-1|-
TGCGCCAGCAGCCAAATAGGGGCGATTGAAGCTTTCTTT
CASSQIGAIEAFF
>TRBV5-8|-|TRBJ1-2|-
TGTGCCAGCAGCTTTACATCGAACTATGGCTACACCTTC
CASSFTSNYGYTF
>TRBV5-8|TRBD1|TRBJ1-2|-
TGTGCCAGCAGCTTGAGGACAGGGGGTTATGGCTACACCTTC
CASSLRTGGYGYTF
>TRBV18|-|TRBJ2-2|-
TGTGCCAGCTCACCAAACCCGACAGCGAACACCGGGGAGCTGTTTTTT
CASSPNPTANTGELFF
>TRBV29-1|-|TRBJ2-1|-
TGCAGCGTTGAAGTTGTGGGGGCCTCCTACAATGAGCAGTTCTTC
CSVEVVGASYNEQFF
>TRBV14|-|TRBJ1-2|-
TGTGCCAGCAGCCCAGGCAACTATGGCTACACCTTC
CASSPGNYGYTF
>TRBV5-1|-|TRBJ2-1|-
TGCGCCAGCAGCTTGCTAGCTAACAGCAATGAGCAGTTCTTC
CASSLLANSNEQFF
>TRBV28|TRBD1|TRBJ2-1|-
TGTGCCAGCAGCCTGCCAGGACAGGGGGGGGGTGAGCAGTTCTTC
CASSLPGQGGGEQFF
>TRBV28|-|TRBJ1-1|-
TGTGCCAGCAGTTACTATGCCAACGGGACTTTCTTT
CASSYYANGTFF